The 26 T cell receptor beta chains in this list originate from one sample, sequenced in a study of T cell repertoires in cytomegalovirus infection. No antigen is known for these receptors. One entry per CDR3 protein results from TCRdb running MiXCR on the reads. Here the sample spans approximately 300,000 distinct CDR3 sequences, around 29% being singletons. The source was cultured PBMCs, collected from culture after CMV antigen stimulation. The receptor set was obtained from a human donor in good health (CMV status not recorded). Some clones in this sample may be carry-over from other donors' samples.

This clonotype has only a few counts. The V gene is TRBV7-3, the J gene TRBJ2-2, with D possibly being TRBD1 (5 bases). The CDR3 is 16 residues long. Germline V gene sequence: CDR1 SGHTA, CDR2 FQGTGA. Trimming stripped 0 bases from V and 1 base from J, with 9 bases between. CDR3 nucleotides: TGTGCCAGCAGCTTAACTGCAGGGAAGAACACCGGGGAGCTGTTTTTT. Its protein product is CASSLTAGKNTGELFF.

In this sample, this clonotype turned up a few times. The chain uses TRBV7-2 and TRBJ2-2; D not resolved. The CDR3 length is 14 residues. Looked up from germline, CDR1 is SGHTA and CDR2 is FQGNSA. V was cut by 8 bases and J by 0 bases, with 10 bases left in between. This CDR3 reads CASVRATNTGELFF. DNA for the CDR3: TGTGCCAGCGTTCGGGCCACGAACACCGGGGAGCTGTTTTTT.

The chain has TRBV28 and TRBJ2-1; 10 bases fit TRBD1. The V gene's germline CDR1 is MDHEN and CDR2 SYDVKM. J was trimmed by 10 bases and V by 2 bases; bases with no gene match: 5. The CDR3 length is 14 residues. CDR3 sequence reads: CASSLGDRGWEQFF. The CDR3 nucleotides read TGTGCCAGCAGTTTAGGGGACAGGGGCTGGGAGCAGTTCTTC.

The chain combines TRBV20-1 with TRBJ2-7; D unresolved. The CDR3 length is 12 residues. Looked up from germline, CDR1 is DFQATT and CDR2 is SNEGSKA (reference sequence). Between the trimmed V and J ends, which lost 3 bases and 2 bases, there was a span of 8 bases. For the CDR3, the DNA is TGCAGTGCTAGGGAACCCCCCTACGAGCAGTACTTC. Encoded protein: CSAREPPYEQYF.

The V and J genes are TRBV4-1 and TRBJ2-3; the D gene is possibly TRBD1 (6 bases). V was shortened by 4 bases and J by 6 bases, with 17 bases between the two germline ends. Germline V CDR1 and CDR2: MGHRA, YSYEKL. The CDR3 is 15 amino acids. The CDR3 loop is CASSPFGQRGDTQYF. The DNA of the CDR3 is TGCGCCAGCAGCCCCTTCGGACAGCGCGGTGATACGCAGTATTTT.

This clonotype appeared a few times. This chain connects TRBV6-6 to TRBJ2-1; TRBD2 matches at 9 bases. This CDR3 is 13 amino acids long. Germline CDR1 and CDR2: MNHNY and SVGAGI (reference sequence). The junction had 5 bases not matched to a gene; V was cut back by 9 bases and J by 5 bases. The CDR3 coding sequence is TGTGCCAGTGGACTAGCGCATAACAATGAGCAGTTCTTC. As protein: CASGLAHNNEQFF.

This clonotype appeared a few times. This sequence joins TRBV20-1 and TRBJ1-6; D possibly corresponds to TRBD1 (5 bases). The CDR3 contains 15 residues. Trimming removed 0 bases from V and 13 bases from J, with 19 bases in between. Per germline, CDR1 DFQATT and CDR2 SNEGSKA (reference sequence). The CDR3 reads CSARDGQGGPHPLHF. The CDR3 DNA sequence: TGCAGTGCTAGAGATGGGCAGGGCGGCCCTCACCCCCTCCACTTT.

CDR3 sequence reads: CSAPRQGSHEQYF. DNA for the CDR3: TGCAGTGCCCCTAGACAGGGGAGCCACGAGCAGTACTTC. The V call is TRBV20-1, the J call TRBJ2-7, with 8 positions matching TRBD1. Trimming took 6 bases from V and 5 from J; bases not matched to a gene: 9. Germline V gene sequence: CDR1 DFQATT, CDR2 SNEGSKA (reference sequence). This CDR3 has 13 amino acids.

The J gene is TRBJ2-3, the V gene TRBV14; 8 bases align to TRBD1. This CDR3 is 16 amino acids long. Germline assignment: CDR1 SGHDN and CDR2 FVKESK. Trimming cost V 0 bases and J 6 bases; bases outside gene matches: 8. CDR3 bases: TGTGCCAGCAGCCAAGATATGGGCAGGGGGCCCGATACGCAGTATTTT. It yields the protein CASSQDMGRGPDTQYF.

Here the CDR3 DNA reads TGTGCCAGCAGCTTAGCGGCAGGGAGGCACAATGAGCAGTTCTTC. It translates to CASSLAAGRHNEQFF. The rearrangement joins TRBV7-6 to TRBJ2-1; D is perhaps TRBD2 (6 bases). Looked up from germline, CDR1 is SGHVS and CDR2 is FNYEAQ. Trimming took off 0 bases at V and 5 bases at J, with 11 bases between the two ends. This CDR3 is 15 amino acids long. Supplemented by reference TRBV7-6 and TRBJ2-1, the full variable domain reads GAGVSQSPRYKVTKRGQDVALRCDPISGHVSLYWYRQALGQGPEFLTYFNYEAQQDKSGLPNDRFSAERPEGSISTLTIQRTEQRDSAMYRCASSLAAGRHNEQFFGPGTRLTVL.

The rearrangement links TRBV7-9 to TRBJ1-4; D gene ambiguous. V gave up 1 base and J gave up 4 bases, with 10 bases separating them. The CDR3 totals 15 residues. Germline V gene lookup returns CDR1 SEHNR and CDR2 FQNEAQ (reference sequence). The CDR3 DNA follows: TGTGCCAGCAGCTTAGAGGCACACTTTAATGAAAAACTGTTTTTT. Translating gives CASSLEAHFNEKLFF.

In this sample, this clonotype turned up many times. The rearrangement links TRBV7-9 to TRBJ1-1; 11 positions agree with TRBD1. The V gene's germline CDR1 is SEHNR and CDR2 FQNEAQ (reference sequence). J gave up 3 bases and V 1 base, and 4 bases lay outside the gene matches. The CDR3 length is 16 residues. This CDR3 reads CASSLEGTGGDTEAFF. As DNA, the CDR3 is TGTGCCAGCAGCTTAGAGGGGACAGGGGGTGACACTGAAGCTTTCTTT.

The rearrangement joins TRBV27 to TRBJ1-5; D is perhaps TRBD1 (5 bases). The CDR3 contains 15 residues. Deletions cut 6 bases from V and 4 bases from J, with 16 bases between. CDR1 MNHEY and CDR2 SMNVEV come from the germline V gene (reference sequence). CDR3 bases: TGTGCCAGCAGCGTGACAGTCGGCCCTAATCAGCCCCAGCATTTT. It specifies CASSVTVGPNQPQHF.

This clonotype has a handful of counts. This chain links TRBV9 with TRBJ2-6; perhaps TRBD2 as D (5 bases). The CDR3 has 14 amino acids. Trimming pared 6 bases from V and 2 bases from J, leaving 9 bases between. CDR1 and CDR2 from the germline V gene are SGDLS and YYNGEE. The CDR3 DNA reads TGTGCCAGCACCCCGGGGACTGGGGCCAACGTCCTGACTTTC. Translating gives CASTPGTGANVLTF.

This clonotype was seen a few times. The V call is TRBV4-1, the J call TRBJ1-2; TRBD1 aligns across 7 bases. V dropped 1 base and J dropped 0; count of bases not matched to a gene: 2. The CDR3 is made up of 15 amino acids. Germline-derived CDR1 and CDR2 are MGHRA and YSYEKL. The CDR3 sequence is CASSQGGTANYGYTF. Here the CDR3 DNA reads TGCGCCAGCAGCCAAGGGGGGACAGCTAACTATGGCTACACCTTC.

The J gene is TRBJ2-1, the V gene TRBV3-1, with a tentative D call TRBD1 (5 bases). Germline CDR1 LGHDT, CDR2 YNNKEL (reference sequence). The CDR3 loop spans 15 amino acids. V was shortened by 4 bases and J by 2 bases, with 12 bases between the two germline ends. The CDR3 sequence is CASSLTGAPYNEQFF. The CDR3 DNA reads TGTGCCAGCAGCCTTACAGGCGCCCCCTACAATGAGCAGTTCTTC.

The CDR3 sequence is CASSAMGIEDEQYF. In DNA, the CDR3 is TGTGCCAGCAGCGCCATGGGGATAGAGGACGAGCAGTACTTC. The rearrangement links TRBV9 to TRBJ2-7; D not certain. There are 14 residues in the CDR3. Trimming took off 3 bases at V and 5 bases at J, with 15 bases between the two ends. The germline V gene has CDR1 SGDLS and CDR2 YYNGEE.

The table lists this clonotype with a few counts. The chain couples TRBV27 to TRBJ2-5; D perhaps matches TRBD1 (5 bases). The V end was cut by 6 bases, the J end by 4 bases, with 12 bases between. Germline lookup yields CDR1 MNHEY and CDR2 SMNVEV (reference sequence). The CDR3 contains 13 residues. The DNA for the CDR3 is TGTGCCAGCAGAAGGGTCAGGGCAGAGACCCAGTACTTC. Its protein product is CASRRVRAETQYF.

The table lists this clonotype with a few counts. The chain is built from TRBV20-1 and TRBJ2-3; D not resolved. This CDR3 is built from 11 residues. V was pared by 7 bases and J by 3 bases, with 8 bases between. From germline, CDR1 is DFQATT and CDR2 SNEGSKA (reference sequence). The CDR3 here is CSVLLTDTQYF. The CDR3 DNA is TGCAGTGTACTCCTGACAGATACGCAGTATTTT.

This clonotype occurred a few times. V is TRBV4-2 and J is TRBJ2-2; 8 bases agree with TRBD2. The CDR3 consists of 17 residues. With 7 bases clipped from V and 6 bases from J, the junction kept 16 bases outside the gene matches. Per germline, CDR1 LGHNA and CDR2 YNFKEQ. The CDR3 sequence: CASKPGSGGPGPGELFF. CDR3 in DNA: TGTGCCAGCAAGCCAGGAAGCGGGGGTCCTGGCCCCGGGGAGCTGTTTTTT.

The chain joins TRBV12-3 or TRBV12-4 to TRBJ2-1; no definite D call. CDR3 size: 14 residues. Trimming pared 2 bases from V and 2 bases from J, leaving 7 bases between. The DNA of the CDR3 is TGTGCCAGCAGTTTAAACCCAGCCTACAATGAGCAGTTCTTC. Translating gives CASSLNPAYNEQFF.

This clonotype has a handful of counts. The genes are TRBV12-3 or TRBV12-4 and TRBJ1-1; TRBD1 might be the D (5 bases). The CDR3 runs 14 residues. V was shortened by 5 bases and J by 3 bases, with 13 bases between the two germline ends. The CDR3 DNA follows: TGTGCCAGCAGTCCGGGGGAGGCCTACACTGAAGCTTTCTTT. Amino acid sequence: CASSPGEAYTEAFF.

In its sample, this clonotype was seen a few times. The V call is TRBV7-9, the J call TRBJ2-3; D is unresolved. This CDR3 is built from 15 residues. CDR1 SEHNR and CDR2 FQNEAQ come from the germline V gene (reference sequence). The V end lost 4 bases, the J end lost 0 bases, and 11 bases lay between the germline ends. The CDR3 reads CASSSEYLSTDTQYF. The CDR3 coding sequence is TGTGCCAGCAGCTCCGAGTATCTTAGCACAGATACGCAGTATTTT.

The sample holds many counts of this clonotype. The V call is TRBV7-2, the J call TRBJ2-1; 12 nucleotides align to TRBD2. J was trimmed by 9 bases and V by 1 base; bases with no gene match: 7. Per the germline V gene, CDR1 is SGHTA and CDR2 is FQGNSA. The CDR3 totals 16 residues. CDR3 coding DNA: TGTGCCAGCAGCTTAGTAGTGACTAGCGGGAGAATTGAGCAGTTCTTC. The encoded protein is CASSLVVTSGRIEQFF. Full variable domain (outside the CDR3, taken from reference TRBV7-2 and TRBJ2-1): GAGVSQSPSNKVTEKGKDVELRCDPISGHTALYWYRQSLGQGLEFLIYFQGNSAPDKSGLPSDRFSAERTGGSVSTLTIQRTQQEDSAVYLCASSLVVTSGRIEQFFGPGTRLTVL.

This clonotype has only a few counts. CDR3 loop: CASSARDSTQYF. In DNA form, the CDR3 reads TGTGCCAGTAGTGCCCGGGACTCCACCCAGTACTTC. This sequence joins TRBV19 and TRBJ2-5; possibly TRBD2 for D (6 bases). The CDR3 runs 12 residues. V lost 5 bases, J lost 8 bases, and 12 bases lay in between. CDR1 and CDR2 from the germline V gene are LNHDA and SQIVND (reference sequence).

V gene TRBV7-2 combines with J gene TRBJ2-3; 9 nucleotides agree with TRBD2. After removal of 4 bases from V and 6 bases from J, the junction contained 5 bases not matched to a gene. Germline V lookup: CDR1 SGHTA, CDR2 FQGNSA. CDR3 length: 14 amino acids. The CDR3 protein is CASSSREGRDTQYF. The CDR3 DNA reads as TGTGCCAGCAGCTCGCGGGAGGGCCGCGATACGCAGTATTTT.